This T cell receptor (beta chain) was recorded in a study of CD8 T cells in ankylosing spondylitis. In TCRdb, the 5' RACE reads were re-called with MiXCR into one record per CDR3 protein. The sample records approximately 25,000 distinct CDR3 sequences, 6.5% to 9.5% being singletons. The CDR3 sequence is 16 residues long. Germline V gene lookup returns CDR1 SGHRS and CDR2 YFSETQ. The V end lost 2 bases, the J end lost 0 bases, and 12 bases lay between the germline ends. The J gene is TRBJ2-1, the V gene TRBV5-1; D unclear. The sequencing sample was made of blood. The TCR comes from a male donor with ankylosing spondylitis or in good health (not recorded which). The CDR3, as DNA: TGCGCCAGCAGCTTCGGTTTACCGTTCTCCTACAATGAGCAGTTCTTC. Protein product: CASSFGLPFSYNEQFF.